These 8 T cell receptor beta chains share one sample of origin, sequenced in a study of shared clonotypes between healthy human individuals. TCRdb's table, derived via immunoSEQ multiplex PCR, lists solely in-frame clones and lacks some. The sample gives approximately 2.3 million clones, just over 90% of which show up once; under 0.45% is in the top ten. Sequenced sample: naive CD4+ T cells from PBMCs. Subset here: CD45RA+ positively selected. The receptors come from a man younger than 30 in good health. Some clones in this sample may be carry-over from other donors' samples.

The J gene is TRBJ1-4, the V gene TRBV21-1; the table's D call of TRBD1 was not tested on the DNA. TRBV21-1 is a listed pseudogene. The CDR3 totals 14 residues. The CDR3 nucleotides read TGTGCCAGCAATCCGTCGGGACAAGGAGAAAAACTGTTTTTT. The encoded protein is CASNPSGQGEKLFF.

The table lists this clone with a count of one. The rearrangement joins TRBV29-1 to TRBJ2-4; D might be TRBD1 or TRBD2, each matching 5 bases. Germline V gene lookup returns CDR1 SQVTM and CDR2 ANQGSEA. The CDR3 is 14 residues long. Trimming left V 4 bases short and J 0 bases short, with 10 bases between. The CDR3 DNA reads TGCAGCGTTGCCGGGACGCTAGCCAAAAACATTCAGTACTTC. It translates to CSVAGTLAKNIQYF.

The genes are TRBV28 and TRBJ1-5; D is uncertain. V lost 6 bases and J 0 bases, leaving 24 bases between the germline ends. Germline-derived CDR1 and CDR2 are MDHEN and SYDVKM. The CDR3 runs to 19 residues. The CDR3 region has the DNA TGTGCCAGCAGCTCCCCCGGGGATCCAGACTTGTATAGCAATCAGCCCCAGCATTTT. This sequence encodes CASSSPGDPDLYSNQPQHF.

The rearrangement uses TRBV7-4 and TRBJ2-7, with a possible D match to TRBD1 (6 bases). The germline V gene has CDR1 SGHVT and CDR2 SQSDAQ. V was cut by 5 bases and J by 6 bases, with 20 bases left in between. This CDR3 spans 15 amino acids. The CDR3 loop reads CASSVFNWTVVEQYF. CDR3 sequence (DNA): TGTGCCAGCAGCGTCTTTAATTGGACAGTGGTCGAGCAGTACTTC.

The sample holds one count of this clone. This sequence joins TRBV5-6 and TRBJ2-1, with D possibly TRBD2 on 5 matching bases. Trimming removed 0 bases from V and 8 bases from J, with 9 bases in between. Germline-derived CDR1 and CDR2 are SGHDT and YYEEEE. This CDR3 spans 13 amino acids. The DNA of the CDR3 is TGTGCCAGCAGCTTGGTGGGTAGCGATGAGCAGTTCTTC. This translates into CASSLVGSDEQFF.

The CDR3 region is CASSGGTPHYEQYF. In nucleotides, the CDR3 is TGTGCCAGCAGCGGGGGGACACCGCACTACGAGCAGTACTTC. V is TRBV9 and J is TRBJ2-7; D is perhaps TRBD1 (6 bases). Between the trimmed V and J ends, which lost 3 bases and 3 bases, there was a span of 13 bases. Germline CDR1 and CDR2: SGDLS and YYNGEE. CDR3 size: 14 residues.

This clone was counted between two and nine times. This sample also contains other DNA sequences that code for the same CDR3. The chain couples TRBV5-1 to TRBJ1-1; unclear D gene. The CDR3 consists of 14 residues. CDR1 and CDR2 from the germline V gene are SGHRS and YFSETQ. Trimming shortened V by 0 bases and J by 4 bases, and 10 bases separated the two germline ends. The CDR3, as DNA: TGCGCCAGCAGCTTGGATGGCCGGACCACTGAAGCTTTCTTT. Encoded protein: CASSLDGRTTEAFF. The whole variable domain, remainder taken from reference TRBV5-1 and TRBJ1-1, is KAGVTQTPRYLIKTRGQQVTLSCSPISGHRSVSWYQQTPGQGLQFLFEYFSETQRNKGNFPGRFSGRQFSNSRSEMNVSTLELGDSALYLCASSLDGRTTEAFFGQGTRLTVV.

This clone was found a few times. J is TRBJ1-1 and V is TRBV19; D remains unclear. With 5 bases removed from V and 1 base from J, the gap between germline ends came to 11 bases. Germline-derived CDR1 and CDR2 are LNHDA and SQIVND (reference sequence). CDR3 length: 14 amino acids. Here the CDR3 reads CASSGGLPNTEAFF. As DNA, the CDR3 is TGTGCCAGTAGTGGTGGACTCCCGAACACTGAAGCTTTCTTT.